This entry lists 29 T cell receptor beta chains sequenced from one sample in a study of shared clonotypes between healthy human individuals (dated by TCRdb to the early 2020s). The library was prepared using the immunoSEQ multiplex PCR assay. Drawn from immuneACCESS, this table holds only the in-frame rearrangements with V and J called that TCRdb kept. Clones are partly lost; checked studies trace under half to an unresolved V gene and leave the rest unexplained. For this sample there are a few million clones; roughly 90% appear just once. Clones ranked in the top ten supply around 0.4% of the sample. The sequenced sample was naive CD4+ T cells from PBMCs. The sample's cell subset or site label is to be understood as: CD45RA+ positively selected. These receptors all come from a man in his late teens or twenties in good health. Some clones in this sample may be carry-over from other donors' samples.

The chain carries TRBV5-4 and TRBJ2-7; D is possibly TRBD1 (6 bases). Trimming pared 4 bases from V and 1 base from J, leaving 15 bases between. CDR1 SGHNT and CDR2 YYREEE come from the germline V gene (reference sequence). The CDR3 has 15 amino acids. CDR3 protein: CASSLTTGSSYEQYF. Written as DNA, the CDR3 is TGTGCCAGCAGCCTCACAACAGGGAGTTCCTACGAGCAGTACTTC.

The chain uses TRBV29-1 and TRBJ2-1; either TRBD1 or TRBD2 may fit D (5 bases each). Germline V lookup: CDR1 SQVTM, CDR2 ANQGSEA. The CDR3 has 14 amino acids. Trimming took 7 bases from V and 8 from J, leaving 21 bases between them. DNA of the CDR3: TGCAGCGCCCTCGGGGCCCCTACCAAACATGAGCAGTTCTTC. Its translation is CSALGAPTKHEQFF.

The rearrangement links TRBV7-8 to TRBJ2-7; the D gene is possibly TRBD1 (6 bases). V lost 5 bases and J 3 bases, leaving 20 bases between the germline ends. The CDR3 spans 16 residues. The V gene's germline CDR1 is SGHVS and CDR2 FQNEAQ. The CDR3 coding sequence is TGTGCCAGCAGCCTAGAGGGCCACCAGGGGAACTACGAGCAGTACTTC. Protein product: CASSLEGHQGNYEQYF.

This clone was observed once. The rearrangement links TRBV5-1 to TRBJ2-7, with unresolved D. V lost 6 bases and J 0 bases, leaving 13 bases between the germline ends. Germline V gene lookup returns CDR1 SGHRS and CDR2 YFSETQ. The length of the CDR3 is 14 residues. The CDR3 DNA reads TGCGCCAGCACACCCCGGGTCAACTCCTACGAGCAGTACTTC. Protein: CASTPRVNSYEQYF.

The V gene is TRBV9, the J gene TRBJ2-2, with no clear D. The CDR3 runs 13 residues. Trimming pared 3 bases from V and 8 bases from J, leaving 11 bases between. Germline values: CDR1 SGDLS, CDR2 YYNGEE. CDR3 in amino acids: CASSDDEAGELFF. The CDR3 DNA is TGTGCCAGCAGCGACGACGAGGCGGGGGAGCTGTTTTTT.

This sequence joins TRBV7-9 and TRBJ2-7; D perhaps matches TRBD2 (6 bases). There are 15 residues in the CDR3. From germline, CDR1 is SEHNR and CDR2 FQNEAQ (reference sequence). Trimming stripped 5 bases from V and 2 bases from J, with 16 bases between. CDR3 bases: TGTGCCAGCAGCACGGCCGGGACTGAAACCTACGAGCAGTACTTC. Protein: CASSTAGTETYEQYF. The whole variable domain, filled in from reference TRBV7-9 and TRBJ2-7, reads DTGVSQNPRHKITKRGQNVTFRCDPISEHNRLYWYRQTLGQGPEFLTYFQNEAQLEKSRLLSDRFSAERPKGSFSTLEIQRTEQGDSAMYLCASSTAGTETYEQYFGPGTRLTVT.

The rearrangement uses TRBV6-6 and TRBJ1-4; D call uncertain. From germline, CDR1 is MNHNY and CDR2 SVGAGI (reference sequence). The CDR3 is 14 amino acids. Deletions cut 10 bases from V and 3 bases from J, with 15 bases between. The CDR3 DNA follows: TGTGCCACGGCCGGCGCGGGGTCTAATGAAAAACTGTTTTTT. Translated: CATAGAGSNEKLFF.

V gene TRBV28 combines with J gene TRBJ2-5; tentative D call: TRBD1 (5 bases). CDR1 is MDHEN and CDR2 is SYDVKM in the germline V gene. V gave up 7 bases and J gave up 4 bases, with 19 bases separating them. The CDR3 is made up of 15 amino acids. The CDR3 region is CASNPSQGTRETQYF. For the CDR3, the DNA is TGTGCCAGCAATCCGTCGCAGGGTACGAGAGAGACCCAGTACTTC. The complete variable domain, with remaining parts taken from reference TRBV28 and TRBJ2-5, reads DVKVTQSSRYLVKRTGEKVFLECVQDMDHENMFWYRQDPGLGLRLIYFSYDVKMKEKGDIPEGYSVSREKKERFSLILESASTNQTSMYLCASNPSQGTRETQYFGPGTRLLVL.

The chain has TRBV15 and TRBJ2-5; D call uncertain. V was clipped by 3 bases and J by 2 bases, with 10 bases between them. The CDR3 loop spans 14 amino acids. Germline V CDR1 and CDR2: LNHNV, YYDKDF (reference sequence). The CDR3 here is CATSRGSNQETQYF. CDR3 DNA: TGTGCCACCAGCAGGGGTAGCAATCAAGAGACCCAGTACTTC.

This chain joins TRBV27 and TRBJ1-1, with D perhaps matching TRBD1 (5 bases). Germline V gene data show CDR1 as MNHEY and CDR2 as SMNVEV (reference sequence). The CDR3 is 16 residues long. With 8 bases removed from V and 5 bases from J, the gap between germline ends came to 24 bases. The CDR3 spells CASGTRGRGVGTEAFF. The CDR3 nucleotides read TGTGCCAGCGGAACACGAGGTAGGGGCGTGGGTACTGAAGCTTTCTTT.

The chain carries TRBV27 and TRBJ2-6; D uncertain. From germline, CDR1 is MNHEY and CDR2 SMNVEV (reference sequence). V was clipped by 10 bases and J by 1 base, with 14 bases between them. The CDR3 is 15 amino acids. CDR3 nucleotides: TGTGCCACTCCACGGAAGGGTTCTGGGGCCAACGTCCTGACTTTC. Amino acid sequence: CATPRKGSGANVLTF. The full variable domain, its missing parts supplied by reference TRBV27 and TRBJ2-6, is EAQVTQNPRYLITVTGKKLTVTCSQNMNHEYMSWYRQDPGLGLRQIYYSMNVEVTDKGDVPEGYKVSRKEKRNFPLILESPSPNQTSLYFCATPRKGSGANVLTFGAGSRLTVL.

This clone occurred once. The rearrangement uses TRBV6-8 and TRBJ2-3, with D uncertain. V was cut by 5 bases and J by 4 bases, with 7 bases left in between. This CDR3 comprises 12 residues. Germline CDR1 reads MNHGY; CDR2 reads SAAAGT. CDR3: CASSPPSDTQYF. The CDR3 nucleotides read TGTGCCAGCAGTCCTCCATCAGATACGCAGTATTTT.

Here the CDR3 reads CASSSSGTAEETQYF. The CDR3 DNA sequence: TGTGCCAGTAGTTCCTCCGGGACAGCCGAAGAGACCCAGTACTTC. The J gene is TRBJ2-5, the V gene TRBV19; 7 bases match TRBD1. The CDR3 has 15 amino acids. The germline gives CDR1 LNHDA, CDR2 SQIVND (reference sequence). V was clipped by 5 bases and J by 3 bases; unmatched bases: 9.

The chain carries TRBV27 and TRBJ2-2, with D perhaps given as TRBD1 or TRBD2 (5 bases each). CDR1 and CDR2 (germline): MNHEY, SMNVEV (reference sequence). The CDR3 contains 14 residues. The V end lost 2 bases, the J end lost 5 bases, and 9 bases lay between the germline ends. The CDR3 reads CASSLRGVTGELFF. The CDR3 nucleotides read TGTGCCAGCAGTTTAAGAGGGGTAACCGGGGAGCTGTTTTTT.

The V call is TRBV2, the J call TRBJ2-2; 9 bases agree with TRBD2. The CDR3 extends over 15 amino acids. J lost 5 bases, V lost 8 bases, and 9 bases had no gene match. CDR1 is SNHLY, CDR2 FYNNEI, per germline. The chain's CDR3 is CASGPGLAGTGELFF. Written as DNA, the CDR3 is TGTGCCAGCGGTCCCGGGCTAGCGGGAACCGGGGAGCTGTTTTTT. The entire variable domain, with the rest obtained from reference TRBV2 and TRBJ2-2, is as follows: EPEVTQTPSHQVTQMGQEVILRCVPISNHLYFYWYRQILGQKVEFLVSFYNNEISEKSEIFDDQFSVERPDGSNFTLKIRSTKLEDSAMYFCASGPGLAGTGELFFGEGSRLTVL.

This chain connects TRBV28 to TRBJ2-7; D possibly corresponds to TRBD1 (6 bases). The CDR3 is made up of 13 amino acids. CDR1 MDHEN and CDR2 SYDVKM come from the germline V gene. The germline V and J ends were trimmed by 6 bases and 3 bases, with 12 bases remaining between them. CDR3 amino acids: CASSNGQFYEQYF. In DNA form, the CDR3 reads TGTGCCAGCAGCAACGGACAGTTCTACGAGCAGTACTTC.

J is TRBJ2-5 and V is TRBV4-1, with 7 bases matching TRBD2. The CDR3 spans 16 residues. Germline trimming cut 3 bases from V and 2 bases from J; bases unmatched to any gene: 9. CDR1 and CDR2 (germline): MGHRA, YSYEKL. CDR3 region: CASSHLPSGAQETQYF. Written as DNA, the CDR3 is TGCGCCAGCAGCCATCTCCCTAGCGGAGCACAAGAGACCCAGTACTTC.

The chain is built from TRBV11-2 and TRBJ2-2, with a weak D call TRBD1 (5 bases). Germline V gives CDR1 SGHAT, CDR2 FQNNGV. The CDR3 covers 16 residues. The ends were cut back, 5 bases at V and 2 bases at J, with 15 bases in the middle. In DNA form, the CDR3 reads TGTGCCAGCAGCCCCTTACGCAGGGTCAACACCGGGGAGCTGTTTTTT. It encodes CASSPLRRVNTGELFF.

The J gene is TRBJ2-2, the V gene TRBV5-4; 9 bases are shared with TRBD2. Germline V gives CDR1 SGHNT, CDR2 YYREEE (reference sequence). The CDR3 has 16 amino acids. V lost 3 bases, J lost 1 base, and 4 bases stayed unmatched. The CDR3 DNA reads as TGTGCCAGCAGCTCTGGACTAGCGCGGAACACCGGGGAGCTGTTTTTT. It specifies CASSSGLARNTGELFF.

The CDR3 DNA sequence: TGTGCCAGCAGCTTAGAACAGACCGAGATTCCCTACGAGCAGTACTTC. The encoded protein is CASSLEQTEIPYEQYF. The chain has TRBV12-1 and TRBJ2-7; the table's D call, TRBD1, was not checked against the DNA. TRBV12-1 is noted as a pseudogene. The CDR3 is made up of 16 amino acids.

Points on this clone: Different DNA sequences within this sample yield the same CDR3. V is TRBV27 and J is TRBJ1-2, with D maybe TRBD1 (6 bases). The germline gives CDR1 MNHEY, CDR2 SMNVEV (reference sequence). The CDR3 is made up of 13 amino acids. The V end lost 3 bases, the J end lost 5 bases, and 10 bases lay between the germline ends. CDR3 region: CASSLKGGYGYTF. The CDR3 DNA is TGTGCCAGCAGTTTGAAGGGGGGATATGGCTACACCTTC.

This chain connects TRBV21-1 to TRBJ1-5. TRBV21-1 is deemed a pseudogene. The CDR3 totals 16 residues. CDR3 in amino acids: CASSKKKGLGNQPQHF. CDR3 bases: TGTGCCAGCAGCAAAAAAAAAGGGCTCGGCAATCAGCCCCAGCATTTT.

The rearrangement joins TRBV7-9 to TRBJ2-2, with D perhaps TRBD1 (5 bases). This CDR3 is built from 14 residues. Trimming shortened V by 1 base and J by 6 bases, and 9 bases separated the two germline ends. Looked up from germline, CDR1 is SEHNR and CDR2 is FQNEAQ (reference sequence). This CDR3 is CASSLEGVAGELFF. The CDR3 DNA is TGTGCCAGCAGCTTAGAAGGGGTCGCCGGGGAGCTGTTTTTT.

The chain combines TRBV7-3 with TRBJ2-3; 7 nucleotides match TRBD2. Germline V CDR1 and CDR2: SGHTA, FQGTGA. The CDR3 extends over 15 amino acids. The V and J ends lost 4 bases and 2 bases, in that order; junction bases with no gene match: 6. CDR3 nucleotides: TGTGCCAGCAGCTCTTCTAGCGGATCCACAGATACGCAGTATTTT. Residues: CASSSSSGSTDTQYF.

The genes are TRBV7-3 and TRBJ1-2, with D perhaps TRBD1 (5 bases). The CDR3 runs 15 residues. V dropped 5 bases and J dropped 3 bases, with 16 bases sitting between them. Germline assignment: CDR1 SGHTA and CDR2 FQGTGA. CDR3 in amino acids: CASSRTGGHDYGYTF. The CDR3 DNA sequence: TGTGCCAGCAGCCGAACAGGCGGCCACGACTATGGCTACACCTTC.

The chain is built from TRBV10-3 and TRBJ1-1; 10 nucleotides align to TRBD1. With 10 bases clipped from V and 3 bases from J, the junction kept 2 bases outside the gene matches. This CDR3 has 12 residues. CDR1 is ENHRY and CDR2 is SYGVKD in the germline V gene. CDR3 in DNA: TGTGCCAGCGGGACAGGGGACACTGAAGCTTTCTTT. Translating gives CASGTGDTEAFF.

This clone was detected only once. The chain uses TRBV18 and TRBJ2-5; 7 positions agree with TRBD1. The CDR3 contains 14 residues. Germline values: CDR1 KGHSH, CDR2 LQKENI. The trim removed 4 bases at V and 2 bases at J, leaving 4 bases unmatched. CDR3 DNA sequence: TGTGCCAGCTCACTCACAGGGGTTCAAGAGACCCAGTACTTC. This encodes CASSLTGVQETQYF.

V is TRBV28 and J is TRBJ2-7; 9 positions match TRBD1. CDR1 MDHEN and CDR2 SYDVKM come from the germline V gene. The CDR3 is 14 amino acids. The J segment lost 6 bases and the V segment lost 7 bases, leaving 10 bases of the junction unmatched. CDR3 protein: CASTTQGALGEQYF. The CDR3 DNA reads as TGTGCCAGCACCACACAGGGGGCTTTGGGCGAGCAGTACTTC.

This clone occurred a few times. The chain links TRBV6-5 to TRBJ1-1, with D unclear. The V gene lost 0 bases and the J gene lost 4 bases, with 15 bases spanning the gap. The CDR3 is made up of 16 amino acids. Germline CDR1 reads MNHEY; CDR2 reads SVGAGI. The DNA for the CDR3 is TGTGCCAGCAGTTACTCTCCTGGAGTCCGGAGCACTGAAGCTTTCTTT. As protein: CASSYSPGVRSTEAFF.